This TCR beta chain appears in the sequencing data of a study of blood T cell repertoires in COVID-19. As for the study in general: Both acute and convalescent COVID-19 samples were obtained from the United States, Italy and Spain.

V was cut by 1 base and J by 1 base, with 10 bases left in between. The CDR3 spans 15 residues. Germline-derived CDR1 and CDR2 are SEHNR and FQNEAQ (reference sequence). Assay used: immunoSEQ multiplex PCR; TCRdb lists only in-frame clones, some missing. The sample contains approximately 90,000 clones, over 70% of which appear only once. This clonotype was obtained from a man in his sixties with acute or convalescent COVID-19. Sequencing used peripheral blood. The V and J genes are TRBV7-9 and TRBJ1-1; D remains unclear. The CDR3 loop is CASSLVGIRNTEAFF. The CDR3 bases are TGTGCCAGCAGCTTAGTTGGTATTAGGAACACTGAAGCTTTCTTT.